The 15 T cell receptor beta chains below were found in one sample sequenced in a study of blood T cells in healthy people across ages. The use of a sample-barcoded 5' primer and a J-beta primer mix characterized a second PCR of roughly 6 to 11 cycles. TCRdb re-called the 5' RACE reads with MiXCR, one entry per CDR3 protein. This sample has 1.5 million to 1.9 million distinct CDR3 sequences, with roughly 43% found just once. The sequenced sample consisted of blood. The receptors derive from a woman aged 18 to 35 in good health.

The chain recombines TRBV27 with TRBJ2-7; D is ambiguous. V lost 4 bases to trimming and J lost 6 bases, with 13 bases between them. The germline CDR1 and CDR2 sequences are MNHEY and SMNVEV (reference sequence). CDR3 length: 13 residues. For the CDR3, the DNA is TGTGCCAGCAGTTCGGTGGGTAGAACCGAGCAGTACTTC. Translation: CASSSVGRTEQYF.

The sample holds a few counts of this clonotype. This chain links TRBV20-1 with TRBJ1-5; 9 bases fit TRBD1. CDR1 and CDR2 from the germline V gene are DFQATT and SNEGSKA (reference sequence). The CDR3 contains 16 residues. The V segment lost 5 bases and the J segment 4 bases; nucleotides outside the gene matches: 12. CDR3 residues: CSASTPGQGRNQPQHF. The CDR3 region has the DNA TGCAGTGCTTCAACGCCTGGACAGGGGCGGAATCAGCCCCAGCATTTT.

This clonotype showed up just a few times. The V call is TRBV6-4, the J call TRBJ2-3; 10 bases are shared with TRBD2. V lost 0 bases, J lost 2 bases, and 5 bases stayed unmatched. This CDR3 contains 17 residues. CDR1 MRHNA and CDR2 SNTAGT come from the germline V gene. CDR3 region: CASSDSQSGGATDTQYF. Written as DNA, the CDR3 is TGTGCCAGCAGTGACTCGCAAAGCGGGGGGGCCACAGATACGCAGTATTTT.

For this clonotype: A clone one base away is much larger, so this may be a read error. This chain connects TRBV5-1 to TRBJ2-5, with a possible D match to TRBD1 (6 bases). This CDR3 region has 16 residues. Germline V gives CDR1 SGHRS, CDR2 YFSETQ. The DNA of the CDR3 is TGCGCCAGCAGCTTCTCCCCGGGCAGGGGACAAGGGACCCAGTACTTC. Its protein is CASSFSPGRGQGTQYF.

This clonotype was observed many times. The chain joins TRBV28 to TRBJ2-5; the match to TRBD2 covers 11 bases. Germline CDR1 and CDR2: MDHEN and SYDVKM. V shed 6 bases, J shed 4 bases, and the junction held 1 base outside the gene matches. The CDR3 has 13 amino acids. As DNA, the CDR3 is TGTGCCAGCAGACTAGCGGGAGCAGAGACCCAGTACTTC. As protein: CASRLAGAETQYF.

The gene calls are TRBV12-3 or TRBV12-4 and TRBJ2-5; D gene unclear. V dropped 5 bases and J dropped 1 base, with 11 bases sitting between them. The CDR3 length is 14 residues. In nucleotides, the CDR3 is TGTGCCAGCAGTCCTACCCTGACCCAAGAGACCCAGTACTTC. It is translated as CASSPTLTQETQYF.

The DNA for the CDR3 is TGTGCCAGCAGTTTACGTCCTACCGGGACAGGGGCCTACAATGAGCAGTTCTTC. The encoded protein is CASSLRPTGTGAYNEQFF. The chain uses TRBV27 and TRBJ2-1; 10 nucleotides agree with TRBD1. CDR1 is MNHEY and CDR2 is SMNVEV in the germline V gene (reference sequence). J was trimmed by 2 bases and V by 2 bases; bases with no gene match: 9. This CDR3 has 18 residues.

The rearrangement links TRBV7-9 to TRBJ2-1; weak D call: TRBD1 (6 bases). Germline CDR1 and CDR2: SEHNR and FQNEAQ (reference sequence). The CDR3 has 17 residues. Trimming removed 6 bases from V and 3 bases from J, with 21 bases in between. The CDR3 loop reads CASRADVQGDNYNEQFF. Here the CDR3 DNA reads TGTGCCAGCAGAGCCGACGTCCAAGGGGACAACTACAATGAGCAGTTCTTC. The full variable domain, completed using reference TRBV7-9 and TRBJ2-1, is DTGVSQNPRHKITKRGQNVTFRCDPISEHNRLYWYRQTLGQGPEFLTYFQNEAQLEKSRLLSDRFSAERPKGSFSTLEIQRTEQGDSAMYLCASRADVQGDNYNEQFFGPGTRLTVL.

This chain uses TRBV29-1 with TRBJ2-1, with D maybe TRBD2 (5 bases). The CDR3 length is 14 residues. Trimming removed 6 bases at V and 0 bases at J, with 12 bases between. Per the germline V gene, CDR1 is SQVTM and CDR2 is ANQGSEA. The CDR3 protein is CSVLEGLSYNEQFF. In DNA form, the CDR3 reads TGCAGCGTCCTAGAGGGCCTCTCCTACAATGAGCAGTTCTTC.

This clonotype has a count of ten or more. The chain is built from TRBV12-3 or TRBV12-4 and TRBJ1-2; D is perhaps TRBD1 (5 bases). The germline V and J ends were trimmed by 3 bases and 7 bases, with 9 bases remaining between them. CDR3 length: 12 amino acids. The CDR3 reads CASSFRGGGYTF. In DNA, the CDR3 is TGTGCCAGCAGTTTTCGGGGCGGTGGCTACACCTTC.

This clonotype was seen a few times. V usage is TRBV10-3 and J usage is TRBJ2-5; D ambiguous. TRBJ2-7 matches the DNA end more closely, so the J call is doubtful. In germline, CDR1 is ENHRY, CDR2 SYGVKD. This CDR3 is built from 11 residues. CDR3 sequence: CAISNTYEQYF. For the CDR3, the DNA is TGTGCCATCAGTAATACCTACGAGCAGTACTTC.

In its sample, this clonotype was seen a few times. This chain joins TRBV7-6 and TRBJ2-3; 7 nucleotides agree with TRBD2. The CDR3 length is 15 residues. From germline, CDR1 is SGHVS and CDR2 FNYEAQ. V was clipped by 5 bases and J by 4 bases; unmatched bases: 9. CDR3: CASSLGLHEADTQYF. The CDR3 DNA sequence: TGTGCCAGCAGCCTGGGACTACACGAAGCAGATACGCAGTATTTT.

This clonotype appeared a few times. This chain's CDR3 is CASSASASYEQYF. CDR3 DNA: TGTGCCAGCAGCGCCTCAGCCTCCTACGAGCAGTACTTC. J is TRBJ2-7 and V is TRBV9; D remains unclear. The CDR3 length is 13 residues. Trimming removed 3 bases at V and 0 bases at J, with 7 bases between. CDR1 is SGDLS and CDR2 is YYNGEE in the germline V gene.

This clonotype has only a few counts. The genes are TRBV27 and TRBJ2-1; possibly TRBD1 for D (5 bases). Trimming removed 3 bases from V and 9 bases from J, with 9 bases in between. This CDR3 contains 12 residues. Germline V gene lookup returns CDR1 MNHEY and CDR2 SMNVEV (reference sequence). The CDR3 reads CASSLTQGEQFF. The CDR3 nucleotides are TGTGCCAGCAGTTTGACGCAGGGTGAGCAGTTCTTC.

V gene TRBV6-2 or TRBV6-3 combines with J gene TRBJ2-1; D might be TRBD1 or TRBD2, each matching 7 bases. This CDR3 spans 13 amino acids. The ends were cut back, 8 bases at V and 7 bases at J, with 15 bases in the middle. Germline loops: CDR1 MNHEY, CDR2 SVGEGT. In DNA form, the CDR3 reads TGTGCCAGCCCAGGGGGGGGGCCGAATGAGCAGTTCTTC. Protein sequence: CASPGGGPNEQFF.